The clone carrying this TCR beta chain was detected a few times. Its cognate antigen is unknown. The entry originates in a study of beta chain features in type 1 diabetes. The overall study: Cell yields, age and gender were similar between patients and healthy donors. Sorted cells numbering approximately 110,000,000 were examined across all samples.

Isolated RNA was reverse transcribed in full, so expressed TCRB transcripts were sequenced. Method: immunoSEQ multiplex PCR; TCRdb's copy keeps in-frame clones and lacks some. The sample has around 120,000 clones; 15% to 20% are singletons. Overall study findings and caveats: PCR might preferentially amplify shorter templates, equally in patients and controls. Type 1 diabetes patients had TCRB CDR3s that were shorter (moderately but significantly so) in all four CD4+ subsets. Within patients, naive, central memory and Treg TCRB repertoires seemed more similar than within healthy donors.

From germline, CDR1 is SEHNR and CDR2 FQNEAQ (reference sequence). Unmatched junction bases numbered 4, after V lost 7 bases and J lost 5 bases. There are 13 residues in the CDR3. V and J are TRBV7-9 and TRBJ2-3, with 9 bases lining up with TRBD1. The receptor's source is a young man with type 1 diabetes. Input material: central memory CD4+ T cells from blood. This chain's CDR3 is CASKQGAGDTQYF. The CDR3 bases are TGTGCCAGCAAACAGGGGGCCGGAGATACGCAGTATTTT.